One sample yielded the 7 T cell receptor beta chains listed below, sequenced in a study of CD8 T cells in Susac syndrome. RNA totalling roughly 0.5 to 1 ug underwent reverse transcription with random hexamers. From the immunoSEQ multiplex PCR reads, TCRdb called clonotypes with MiXCR, one entry per CDR3 protein. This sample has 95,000 to 150,000 distinct CDR3 sequences; roughly 94% occur once, and the top ten carry more than 0.095%. The specimen sequenced was CD4+ T cells from PBMCs. The receptor set was obtained from a human donor in good health.

V and J are TRBV20-1 and TRBJ2-4; 9 bases agree with TRBD1. V was pared by 3 bases and J by 1 base, with 7 bases of the junction left unmatched. The CDR3 is 16 residues long. Germline V gene data show CDR1 as DFQATT and CDR2 as SNEGSKA (reference sequence). The CDR3 DNA reads as TGCAGTGCTAGGCCCACAGGGGGCGATGCCAAAAACATTCAGTACTTC. This gives the protein CSARPTGGDAKNIQYF.

The V gene is TRBV29-1, the J gene TRBJ2-3, with D possibly called TRBD1 or TRBD2 (5 bases each). CDR3 size: 10 residues. The V gene lost 4 bases and the J gene lost 10 bases, with 9 bases spanning the gap. Germline loops: CDR1 SQVTM, CDR2 ANQGSEA. CDR3 amino acids: CSVAEGPQYF. CDR3 in DNA: TGCAGCGTTGCTGAGGGGCCGCAGTATTTT.

The chain joins TRBV6-5 to TRBJ2-1, with D possibly being TRBD2 (6 bases). Between the trimmed V and J ends, which lost 4 bases and 4 bases, there was a span of 23 bases. Germline CDR1 reads MNHEY; CDR2 reads SVGAGI. The CDR3 covers 18 residues. CDR3 nucleotide sequence: TGTGCCAGCAGTTCCTCGACAATCAGCGGGTTTATATACAATGAGCAGTTCTTC. Its protein product is CASSSSTISGFIYNEQFF.

The V call is TRBV2, the J call TRBJ1-5; weak D call: TRBD1 (5 bases). The CDR3 is made up of 13 amino acids. Germline lookup yields CDR1 SNHLY and CDR2 FYNNEI. The ends were cut back, 11 bases at V and 2 bases at J, with 13 bases in the middle. This CDR3 is CAAHGARNQPQHF. The CDR3 coding sequence is TGTGCCGCCCACGGGGCCCGCAATCAGCCCCAGCATTTT.

The rearrangement joins TRBV3-1 to TRBJ2-1; D not resolved. This CDR3 comprises 12 residues. Germline values: CDR1 LGHDT, CDR2 YNNKEL (reference sequence). Trimming stripped 0 bases from V and 15 bases from J, with 12 bases between. The CDR3 spells CASSQDRSPPFF. In nucleotides, the CDR3 is TGTGCCAGCAGCCAAGATCGATCGCCGCCGTTCTTC.

This rearrangement joins TRBV6-2 or TRBV6-3 to TRBJ2-7; 10 bases line up with TRBD2. The CDR3 has 14 residues. Trimming cost V 6 bases and J 3 bases; bases outside gene matches: 5. The germline V gene has CDR1 MNHEY and CDR2 SVGEGT. CDR3 in DNA: TGTGCCAGCAGACCGAGCGGGAGGGGCTACGAGCAGTACTTC. Translating it yields CASRPSGRGYEQYF.

The V and J genes are TRBV5-1 and TRBJ2-6; 7 positions agree with TRBD1. V was clipped by 5 bases and J by 1 base; unmatched bases: 15. Germline assignment: CDR1 SGHRS and CDR2 YFSETQ. The CDR3 loop spans 19 amino acids. The CDR3 here is CASSRNPGQTTSGANVLTF. CDR3 nucleotide sequence: TGCGCCAGCAGTAGAAATCCGGGACAGACTACTTCTGGGGCCAACGTCCTGACTTTC.